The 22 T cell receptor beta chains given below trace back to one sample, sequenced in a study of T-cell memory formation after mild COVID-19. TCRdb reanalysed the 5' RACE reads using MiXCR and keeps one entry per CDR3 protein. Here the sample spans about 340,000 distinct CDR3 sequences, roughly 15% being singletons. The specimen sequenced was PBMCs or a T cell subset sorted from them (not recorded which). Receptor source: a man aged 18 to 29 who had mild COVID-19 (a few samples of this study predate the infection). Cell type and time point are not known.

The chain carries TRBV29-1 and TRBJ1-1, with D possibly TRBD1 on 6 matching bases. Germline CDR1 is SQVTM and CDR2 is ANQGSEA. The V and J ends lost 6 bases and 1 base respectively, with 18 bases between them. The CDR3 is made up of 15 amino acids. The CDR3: CSVEGFGGGNTEAFF. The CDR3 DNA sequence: TGCAGCGTGGAGGGGTTTGGAGGGGGGAACACTGAAGCTTTCTTT.

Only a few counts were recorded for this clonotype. The CDR3 region has the DNA TGTGCCAACTCCGGGACAGAAACTTACGAGCAGTACTTC. Protein sequence: CANSGTETYEQYF. The J gene is TRBJ2-7, the V gene TRBV10-3, with 7 bases fitting TRBD1. The J segment lost 4 bases and the V segment lost 10 bases, leaving 10 bases of the junction unmatched. Germline CDR1 reads ENHRY; CDR2 reads SYGVKD. There are 13 residues in the CDR3.

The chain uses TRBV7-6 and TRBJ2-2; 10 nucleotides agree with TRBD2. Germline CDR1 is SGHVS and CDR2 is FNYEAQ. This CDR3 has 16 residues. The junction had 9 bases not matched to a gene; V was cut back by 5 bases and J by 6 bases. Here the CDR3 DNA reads TGTGCCAGCAGCAAAACTAGCGGGGAACCGGCCGGGGAGCTGTTTTTT. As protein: CASSKTSGEPAGELFF.

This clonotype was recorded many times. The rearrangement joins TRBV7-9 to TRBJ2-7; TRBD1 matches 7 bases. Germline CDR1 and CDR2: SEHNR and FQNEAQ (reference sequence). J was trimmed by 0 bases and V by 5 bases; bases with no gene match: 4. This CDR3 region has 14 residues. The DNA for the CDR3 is TGTGCCAGCAGCCTACAGGGGAGCTCCTACGAGCAGTACTTC. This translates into CASSLQGSSYEQYF.

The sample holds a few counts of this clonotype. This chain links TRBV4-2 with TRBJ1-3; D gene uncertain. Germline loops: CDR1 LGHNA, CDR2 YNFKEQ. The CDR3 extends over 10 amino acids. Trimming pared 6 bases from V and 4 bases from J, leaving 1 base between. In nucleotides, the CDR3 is TGTGCCAGCAGGGGAAACACCATATATTTT. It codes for CASRGNTIYF.

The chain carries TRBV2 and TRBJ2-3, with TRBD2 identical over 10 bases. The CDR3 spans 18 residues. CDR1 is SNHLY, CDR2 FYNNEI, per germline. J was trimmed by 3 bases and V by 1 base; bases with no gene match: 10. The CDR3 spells CASSEGQRGGLGTDTQYF. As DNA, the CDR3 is TGTGCCAGCAGTGAAGGCCAGCGGGGGGGCCTCGGGACAGATACGCAGTATTTT.

The DNA of the CDR3 is TGCGCCAGCAGCCAACCCCGGGACCTCAGGGCCAATGAGCAGTTCTTC. Amino acids: CASSQPRDLRANEQFF. The V call is TRBV4-1, the J call TRBJ2-1; either TRBD1 or TRBD2 may fit D (5 bases each). The CDR3 has 16 amino acids. The germline V gene has CDR1 MGHRA and CDR2 YSYEKL. Trimming shortened V by 2 bases and J by 6 bases, and 17 bases separated the two germline ends.

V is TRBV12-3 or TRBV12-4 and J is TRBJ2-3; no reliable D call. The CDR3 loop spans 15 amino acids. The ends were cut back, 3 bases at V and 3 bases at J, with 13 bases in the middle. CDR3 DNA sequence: TGTGCCAGCAGTTTCCCTTCTGTTAAAACAGATACGCAGTATTTT. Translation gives CASSFPSVKTDTQYF.

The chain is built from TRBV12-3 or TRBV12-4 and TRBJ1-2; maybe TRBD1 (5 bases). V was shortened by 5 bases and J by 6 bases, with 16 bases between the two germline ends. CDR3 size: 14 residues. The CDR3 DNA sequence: TGTGCCAGCAGTCCCCAATCGGGGCACGATGGCTACACCTTC. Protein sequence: CASSPQSGHDGYTF.

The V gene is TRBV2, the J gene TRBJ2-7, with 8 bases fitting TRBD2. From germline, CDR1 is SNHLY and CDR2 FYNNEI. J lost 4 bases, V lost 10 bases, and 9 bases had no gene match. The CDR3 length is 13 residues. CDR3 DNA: TGTGCCATCGGGGGGGGCGCCGATTACGAGCAGTACGTC. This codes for CAIGGGADYEQYV.

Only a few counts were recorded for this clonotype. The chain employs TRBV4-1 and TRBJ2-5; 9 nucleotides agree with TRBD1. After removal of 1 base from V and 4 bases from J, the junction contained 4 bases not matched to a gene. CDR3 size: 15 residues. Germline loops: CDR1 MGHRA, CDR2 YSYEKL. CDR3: CASSQAGQGTETQYF. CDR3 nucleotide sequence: TGCGCCAGCAGCCAAGCCGGACAGGGGACAGAGACCCAGTACTTC.

The DNA of the CDR3 is TGTGCCAGCAGTACCTCCGGACAGGGGGAAAAACTGTTTTTT. As protein: CASSTSGQGEKLFF. This chain joins TRBV28 and TRBJ1-4, with 9 bases lining up with TRBD1. The CDR3 runs 14 residues. Germline V gene lookup returns CDR1 MDHEN and CDR2 SYDVKM. The V segment lost 5 bases and the J segment 8 bases; nucleotides outside the gene matches: 6.

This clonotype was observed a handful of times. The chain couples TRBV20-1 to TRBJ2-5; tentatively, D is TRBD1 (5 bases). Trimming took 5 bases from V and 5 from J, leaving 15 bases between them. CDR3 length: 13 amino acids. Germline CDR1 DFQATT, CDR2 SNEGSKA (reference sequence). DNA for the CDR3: TGCAGTGCTGTTACAGGTGGGAAGGAGACCCAGTACTTC. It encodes CSAVTGGKETQYF.

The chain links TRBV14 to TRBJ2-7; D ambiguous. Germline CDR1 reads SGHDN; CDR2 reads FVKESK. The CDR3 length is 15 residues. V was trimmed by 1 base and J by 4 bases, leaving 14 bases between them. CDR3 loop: CASSQVGRKTYEQYF. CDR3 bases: TGTGCCAGCAGCCAAGTCGGCAGAAAGACGTACGAGCAGTACTTC.

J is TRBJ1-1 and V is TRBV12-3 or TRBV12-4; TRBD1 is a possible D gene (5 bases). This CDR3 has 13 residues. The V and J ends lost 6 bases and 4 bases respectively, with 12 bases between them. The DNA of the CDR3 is TGTGCCAGCAGAAGACCAGGGCCCACTGAAGCTTTCTTT. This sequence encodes CASRRPGPTEAFF.

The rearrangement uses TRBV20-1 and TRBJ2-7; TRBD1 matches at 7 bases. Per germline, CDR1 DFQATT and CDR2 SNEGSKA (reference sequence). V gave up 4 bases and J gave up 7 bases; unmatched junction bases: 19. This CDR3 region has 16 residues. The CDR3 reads CSAIPWDSLKWGEQYV. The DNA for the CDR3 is TGCAGTGCTATCCCTTGGGACAGCCTCAAATGGGGGGAGCAGTACGTC.

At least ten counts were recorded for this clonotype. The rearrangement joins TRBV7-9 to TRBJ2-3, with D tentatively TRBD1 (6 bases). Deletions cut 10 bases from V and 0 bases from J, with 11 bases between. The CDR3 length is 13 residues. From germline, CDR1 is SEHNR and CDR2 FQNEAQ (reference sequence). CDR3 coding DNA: TGTGCCAACGGACAGCTAAGCACAGATACGCAGTATTTT. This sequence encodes CANGQLSTDTQYF.

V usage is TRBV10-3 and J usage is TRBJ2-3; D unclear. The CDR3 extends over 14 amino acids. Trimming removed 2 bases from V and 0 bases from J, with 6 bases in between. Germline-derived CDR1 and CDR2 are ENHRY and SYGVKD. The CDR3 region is CAISERSSTDTQYF. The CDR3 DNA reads TGTGCCATCAGTGAGAGGTCTAGCACAGATACGCAGTATTTT.

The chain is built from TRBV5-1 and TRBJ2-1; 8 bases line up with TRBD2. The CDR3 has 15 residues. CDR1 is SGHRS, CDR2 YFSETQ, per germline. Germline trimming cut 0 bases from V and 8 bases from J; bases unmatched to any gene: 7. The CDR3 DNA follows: TGCGCCAGCAGCTTGGCCGTCGGGGGGGCTGATGAGCAGTTCTTC. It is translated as CASSLAVGGADEQFF.

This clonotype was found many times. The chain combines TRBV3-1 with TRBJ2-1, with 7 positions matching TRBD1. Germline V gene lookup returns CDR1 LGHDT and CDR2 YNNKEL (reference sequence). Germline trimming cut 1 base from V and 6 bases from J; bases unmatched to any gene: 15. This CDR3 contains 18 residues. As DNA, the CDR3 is TGTGCCAGCAGCCAAGTGGAATTGGGGGACAGCAACCGCAATGAGCAGTTCTTC. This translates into CASSQVELGDSNRNEQFF.

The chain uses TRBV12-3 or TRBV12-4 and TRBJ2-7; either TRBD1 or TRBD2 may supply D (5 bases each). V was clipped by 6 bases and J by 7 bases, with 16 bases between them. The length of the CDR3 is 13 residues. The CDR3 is CASSPWGRGEQYV. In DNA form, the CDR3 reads TGTGCCAGCAGCCCCTGGGGCCGGGGAGAGCAGTACGTC.

CDR3 protein: CASSFARGTQYF. In nucleotides, the CDR3 is TGTGCCAGCAGCTTCGCAAGGGGGACCCAGTACTTC. The gene calls are TRBV11-2 and TRBJ2-5; D possibly corresponds to TRBD1 (5 bases). The germline gives CDR1 SGHAT, CDR2 FQNNGV. The CDR3 covers 12 residues. The V end lost 3 bases, the J end lost 7 bases, and 9 bases lay between the germline ends.